This T cell receptor beta chain was sequenced during a study of sequential checkpoint blockade in melanoma. Study as a whole: Arm A got nivolumab then ipilimumab; arm B the reverse, 1:1. Each arm's sequence ended with maintenance nivolumab.

The germline CDR1 and CDR2 sequences are SGHNT and YYREEE (reference sequence). The V end was cut by 2 bases, the J end by 2 bases, with 14 bases between. This CDR3 is built from 15 residues. Treatment specified: randomized to nivolumab then ipilimumab (arm A) or the reverse (arm B). Patients had received no earlier DNA-damaging chemotherapy. Sorted cells were live CD3+CD8+, lacking CD19 and CD56, from PBMCs. Profiled with immunoSEQ multiplex PCR; TCRdb holds only in-frame clones, not every one. The table includes over 15,000 clones, 60% to 80% detected once. The chain recombines TRBV5-4 with TRBJ2-7; the D gene is possibly TRBD2 (7 bases). This clonotype originated in a human donor with melanoma. The sample in question was CD8+ T cells sorted from blood (inferred from file names), obtained from a patient given nivolumab and ipilimumab in sequence. The CDR3: CASSFRGASTYEQYF. The CDR3 DNA is TGTGCCAGCAGCTTTCGGGGGGCTAGTACCTACGAGCAGTACTTC.